The 26 T cell receptor beta chains below all came from one sample that was sequenced in a study of cytomegalovirus exposure and HLA in healthy donors. Amplification used 60 Vbeta primers and 13 Jbeta primers. Profiled with immunoSEQ multiplex PCR; TCRdb holds only in-frame clones, not every one. The sample lists fewer than 150,000 clones; 65% to 75% were seen once. Sequencing used PBMCs. Receptor source: a woman between 45 and 65 years old in good health and CMV-seropositive.

CDR3 sequence (DNA): TGTGCCAGCAGTGATTCAGGGGACGGGGAGCAGTACTTC. It specifies CASSDSGDGEQYF. The chain links TRBV2 to TRBJ2-7; a possible D gene is TRBD1 (6 bases). V lost 3 bases and J 7 bases, leaving 13 bases between the germline ends. The CDR3 covers 13 residues. The V gene's germline CDR1 is SNHLY and CDR2 FYNNEI.

This clone appeared once. CDR3 in DNA: TGCGCCAGCAGCCAAAGGTTCACAGGGCCTCAGCCCCAGCATTTT. Protein product: CASSQRFTGPQPQHF. The rearrangement uses TRBV4-1 and TRBJ1-5; D possibly corresponds to TRBD1 (6 bases). This CDR3 is 15 amino acids long. CDR1 and CDR2 from the germline V gene are MGHRA and YSYEKL. Trimming took 2 bases from V and 6 from J, leaving 14 bases between them.

The genes are TRBV5-6 and TRBJ2-5, with D perhaps matching TRBD1 (6 bases). CDR3 length equals 13 residues. The ends were cut back, 5 bases at V and 5 bases at J, with 13 bases in the middle. CDR1 is SGHDT and CDR2 is YYEEEE in the germline V gene. The CDR3 nucleotides are TGTGCCAGCAGGGCCACAGGGTACGAGACCCAGTACTTC. Translating it yields CASRATGYETQYF.

This chain joins TRBV6-6 and TRBJ1-2, with D possibly matching TRBD1 (5 bases). The V and J ends lost 5 bases and 2 bases respectively, with 18 bases between them. This CDR3 region has 16 residues. Germline V CDR1 and CDR2: MNHNY, SVGAGI (reference sequence). The CDR3, as DNA: TGTGCCAGCAGTCCATCCCGGGACGGGGGAAACTATGGCTACACCTTC. Translated, it gives CASSPSRDGGNYGYTF.

The chain has TRBV14 and TRBJ2-2; perhaps TRBD2 as D (6 bases). Trimming removed 2 bases at V and 5 bases at J, with 12 bases between. The germline CDR1 and CDR2 sequences are SGHDN and FVKESK. The CDR3 is 15 amino acids. CDR3 sequence reads: CASSQFAGLTGELFF. Here the CDR3 DNA reads TGTGCCAGCAGCCAATTCGCGGGGTTAACCGGGGAGCTGTTTTTT.

This clone was picked up a small number of times. The chain carries TRBV11-3 and TRBJ2-3; no firm D call. Germline-derived CDR1 and CDR2 are SGHNT and YENEEA. Trimming cost V 0 bases and J 4 bases, with 8 bases left between them. This CDR3 has 14 residues. CDR3 DNA: TGTGCCAGCAGCTTAGATCTTGCGGCAGATACGCAGTATTTT. Its protein product is CASSLDLAADTQYF.

The J gene is TRBJ1-4, the V gene TRBV9; tentatively, D is TRBD1 (5 bases). Germline V lookup: CDR1 SGDLS, CDR2 YYNGEE. The germline V and J ends were trimmed by 0 bases and 8 bases, with 14 bases remaining between them. The CDR3 is 15 residues long. CDR3 protein: CASSVDEGRGEKLFF. CDR3 bases: TGTGCCAGCAGCGTAGATGAGGGGAGGGGAGAAAAACTGTTTTTT.

The chain couples TRBV19 to TRBJ2-1; 8 nucleotides align to TRBD2. V was clipped by 5 bases and J by 4 bases; unmatched bases: 10. Per the germline V gene, CDR1 is LNHDA and CDR2 is SQIVND (reference sequence). This CDR3 is 16 amino acids long. Written as DNA, the CDR3 is TGTGCCAGTAGTCTCCGGGGGGGAGCTCAATACAATGAGCAGTTCTTC. It translates to CASSLRGGAQYNEQFF.

This sequence joins TRBV11-2 and TRBJ2-2, with D unresolved. CDR3 length: 15 residues. V was cut by 5 bases and J by 4 bases, with 14 bases left in between. Looked up from germline, CDR1 is SGHAT and CDR2 is FQNNGV. This chain's CDR3 is CASSADPRGTGELFF. Written as DNA, the CDR3 is TGTGCCAGCAGCGCCGACCCTCGAGGCACCGGGGAGCTGTTTTTT.

The CDR3 region has the DNA TGTGCCAGCTCGAGGGGACAGGAGGAAAACTATGGCTACACCTTC. It encodes CASSRGQEENYGYTF. This sequence joins TRBV18 and TRBJ1-2; 8 bases are shared with TRBD1. Per the germline V gene, CDR1 is KGHSH and CDR2 is LQKENI. The J segment lost 2 bases and the V segment lost 6 bases, leaving 8 bases of the junction unmatched. The CDR3 covers 15 residues.

The V gene is TRBV27, the J gene TRBJ2-3, with a tentative D call TRBD2 (5 bases). V was trimmed by 5 bases and J by 5 bases, leaving 5 bases between them. The CDR3 has 11 amino acids. Germline V gene sequence: CDR1 MNHEY, CDR2 SMNVEV (reference sequence). CDR3 region: CASSRGDTQYF. The CDR3 region has the DNA TGTGCCAGCAGTCGGGGAGATACGCAGTATTTT.

This clone showed up just once. This chain links TRBV5-8 with TRBJ1-1; D perhaps matches TRBD1 (5 bases). CDR3 length: 14 amino acids. V was clipped by 6 bases and J by 0 bases, with 12 bases between them. Germline CDR1 is SGHTS and CDR2 is YDEGEE. This CDR3 is CASIHWDLNTEAFF. Written as DNA, the CDR3 is TGTGCCAGCATCCACTGGGACTTGAACACTGAAGCTTTCTTT. The whole variable domain, remainder taken from reference TRBV5-8 and TRBJ1-1, is EAGVTQSPTHLIKTRGQQATLRCSPISGHTSVYWYQQALGLGLQFLLWYDEGEERNRGNFPPRFSGRQFPNYSSELNVNALELEDSALYLCASIHWDLNTEAFFGQGTRLTVV.

The chain couples TRBV5-1 to TRBJ1-3; possible D gene TRBD1, 6 bases. V was trimmed by 0 bases and J by 0 bases, leaving 13 bases between them. This CDR3 has 17 amino acids. Germline V CDR1 and CDR2: SGHRS, YFSETQ. CDR3 sequence (DNA): TGCGCCAGCAGCTTGGAGGGGGGGCTCCTCTCTGGAAACACCATATATTTT. As protein: CASSLEGGLLSGNTIYF.

This clone appeared a single time. The chain combines TRBV7-9 with TRBJ2-1, with 13 bases identical to TRBD2. Germline values: CDR1 SEHNR, CDR2 FQNEAQ (reference sequence). Germline trimming cut 4 bases from V and 7 bases from J; bases unmatched to any gene: 13. The length of the CDR3 is 18 residues. The CDR3 sequence is CASSSTPGLAGLGNEQFF. The CDR3 coding sequence is TGTGCCAGCAGCTCTACCCCGGGACTAGCGGGGCTGGGGAATGAGCAGTTCTTC.

This chain links TRBV5-6 with TRBJ1-1, with 9 bases fitting TRBD1. Unmatched junction bases numbered 6, after V lost 1 base and J lost 5 bases. CDR1 is SGHDT and CDR2 is YYEEEE in the germline V gene. This CDR3 has 15 amino acids. The CDR3 loop is CASSLLGQGVTEAFF. The CDR3 DNA reads TGTGCCAGCAGCTTGTTGGGACAGGGTGTAACTGAAGCTTTCTTT. Drawing the rest from reference TRBV5-6 and TRBJ1-1, the complete variable domain is DAGVTQSPTHLIKTRGQQVTLRCSPKSGHDTVSWYQQALGQGPQFIFQYYEEEERQRGNFPDRFSGHQFPNYSSELNVNALLLGDSALYLCASSLLGQGVTEAFFGQGTRLTVV.

This chain links TRBV19 with TRBJ2-1; D is perhaps TRBD2 (5 bases). Trimming shortened V by 3 bases and J by 8 bases, and 5 bases separated the two germline ends. The CDR3 has 11 residues. Germline lookup yields CDR1 LNHDA and CDR2 SQIVND (reference sequence). The CDR3, as DNA: TGTGCCAGTAGTATCGGGGATGAGCAGTTCTTC. Protein sequence: CASSIGDEQFF.

This chain uses TRBV9 with TRBJ2-5, with D perhaps TRBD1 (6 bases). The germline V gene has CDR1 SGDLS and CDR2 YYNGEE. CDR3 size: 16 residues. Trimming took 0 bases from V and 5 from J, leaving 17 bases between them. The CDR3 coding sequence is TGTGCCAGCAGCGTAGGCCTGGGGGCAGGGCAGGAGACCCAGTACTTC. As protein: CASSVGLGAGQETQYF.

The genes are TRBV6-5 and TRBJ1-2; D not resolved. Trimming stripped 6 bases from V and 8 bases from J, with 16 bases between. The CDR3 has 13 amino acids. Per germline, CDR1 MNHEY and CDR2 SVGAGI. The CDR3 sequence: CASRRSRGYGYTF. The CDR3, as DNA: TGTGCCAGCAGGCGGTCGCGAGGATACGGCTACACCTTC.

This chain uses TRBV7-2 with TRBJ1-1; the match to TRBD1 covers 8 bases. There are 14 residues in the CDR3. V lost 5 bases and J lost 7; bases outside the gene matches: 9. Germline V gene data show CDR1 as SGHTA and CDR2 as FQGNSA. CDR3 residues: CASSARQGSNEAFF. CDR3 in DNA: TGTGCCAGCAGCGCGCGACAGGGGAGCAATGAAGCTTTCTTT.

This clone was counted once. The chain carries TRBV2 and TRBJ2-5, with a tentative D call TRBD2 (5 bases). From germline, CDR1 is SNHLY and CDR2 FYNNEI. V lost 2 bases to trimming and J lost 9 bases, with 13 bases between them. The CDR3 contains 13 residues. This CDR3 reads CASSERAPGAQYF. For the CDR3, the DNA is TGTGCCAGCAGTGAAAGGGCACCCGGGGCCCAGTACTTC. Supplemented by reference TRBV2 and TRBJ2-5, the full variable domain reads EPEVTQTPSHQVTQMGQEVILRCVPISNHLYFYWYRQILGQKVEFLVSFYNNEISEKSEIFDDQFSVERPDGSNFTLKIRSTKLEDSAMYFCASSERAPGAQYFGPGTRLLVL.

This clone was picked up one time. The V call is TRBV10-2, the J call TRBJ2-1, with 11 bases that match TRBD2. J gave up 4 bases and V 6 bases, and 5 bases lay outside the gene matches. CDR3 length equals 15 residues. Germline V gene sequence: CDR1 WSHSY, CDR2 SAAADI. The CDR3 is CASRAGTSGYNEQFF. The CDR3 DNA follows: TGCGCCAGCAGGGCCGGGACTAGCGGTTACAATGAGCAGTTCTTC.

Remarks on this clone: The same CDR3 is also encoded by other DNA sequences in this sample. The chain employs TRBV29-1 and TRBJ1-3; TRBD1 might be the D (5 bases). The CDR3 has 14 amino acids. Germline CDR1 SQVTM, CDR2 ANQGSEA. The germline V and J ends were trimmed by 2 bases and 3 bases, with 11 bases remaining between them. The DNA for the CDR3 is TGCAGCGTTGAAACGGGGGAAGATGGAAACACCATATATTTT. Protein sequence: CSVETGEDGNTIYF.

This chain links TRBV27 with TRBJ1-5, with 8 bases fitting TRBD1. The CDR3 runs 17 residues. J lost 0 bases, V lost 5 bases, and 9 bases had no gene match. CDR1 is MNHEY, CDR2 SMNVEV, per germline (reference sequence). CDR3 loop: CASSTGQGVGSNQPQHF. DNA for the CDR3: TGTGCCAGCAGTACAGGACAGGGAGTAGGTAGCAATCAGCCCCAGCATTTT.

This clone was seen a handful of times. V usage is TRBV5-4 and J usage is TRBJ2-3; D remains unclear. This CDR3 contains 12 residues. V dropped 1 base and J dropped 4 bases, with 4 bases sitting between them. Per the germline V gene, CDR1 is SGHNT and CDR2 is YYREEE (reference sequence). DNA for the CDR3: TGTGCCAGCAGCTTGTCGTCAGATACGCAGTATTTT. Its protein product is CASSLSSDTQYF. Full variable domain (missing parts from reference TRBV5-4 and TRBJ2-3): ETGVTQSPTHLIKTRGQQVTLRCSSQSGHNTVSWYQQALGQGPQFIFQYYREEENGRGNFPPRFSGLQFPNYSSELNVNALELDDSALYLCASSLSSDTQYFGPGTRLTVL.

The gene calls are TRBV5-1 and TRBJ1-5, with D hard to call. The germline gives CDR1 SGHRS, CDR2 YFSETQ. The CDR3 extends over 13 amino acids. V was cut by 2 bases and J by 7 bases, with 10 bases left in between. The DNA of the CDR3 is TGCGCCAGCAGCTTTCTCGGCGGGCAGCCCCAGCATTTT. Translated: CASSFLGGQPQHF.

The rearrangement links TRBV5-5 to TRBJ2-7; 14 bases align to TRBD2. Trimming cost V 4 bases and J 7 bases; bases outside gene matches: 4. The CDR3 contains 14 residues. In germline, CDR1 is SGHKS, CDR2 YYEKEE (reference sequence). CDR3 bases: TGTGCCAGCAGCCCGGGACTAGCGGGGGTTGAGCAGTACTTC. Amino acid sequence: CASSPGLAGVEQYF.